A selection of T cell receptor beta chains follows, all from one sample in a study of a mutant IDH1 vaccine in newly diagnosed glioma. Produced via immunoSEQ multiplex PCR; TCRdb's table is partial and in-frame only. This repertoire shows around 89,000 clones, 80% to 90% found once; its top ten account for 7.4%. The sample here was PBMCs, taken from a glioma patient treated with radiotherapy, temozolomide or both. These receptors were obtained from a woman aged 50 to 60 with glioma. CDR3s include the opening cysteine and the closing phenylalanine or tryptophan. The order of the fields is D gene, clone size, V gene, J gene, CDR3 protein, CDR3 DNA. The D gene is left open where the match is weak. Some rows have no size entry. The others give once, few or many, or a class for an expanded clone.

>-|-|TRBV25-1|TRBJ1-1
CASSGEAVQAFF
TGTGCCAGCAGCGGGGAGGCAGTTCAAGCTTTCTTT
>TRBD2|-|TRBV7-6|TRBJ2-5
CASSKGLAETQYF
TGTGCCAGCAGCAAGGGACTAGCGGAGACCCAGTACTTC
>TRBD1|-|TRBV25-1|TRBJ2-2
CASSNPTGGTGELFF
TGTGCCAGCAGCAACCCCACAGGGGGCACCGGGGAGCTGTTTTTT
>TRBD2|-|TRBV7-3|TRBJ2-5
CASSRAGGPIETQYF
TGTGCCAGCAGCAGGGCGGGGGGGCCTATAGAGACCCAGTACTTC
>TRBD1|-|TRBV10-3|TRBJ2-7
CAIKGQGLYEQYF
TGTGCCATCAAGGGACAGGGGCTCTACGAGCAGTACTTC
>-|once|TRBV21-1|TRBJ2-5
CASSKEANRGIQETQYF
TGTGCCAGCAGCAAAGAAGCGAACAGGGGGATCCAAGAGACCCAGTACTTC
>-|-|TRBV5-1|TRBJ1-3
CASSSHGGSGNTIYF
TGCGCCAGCAGTTCACACGGGGGCTCTGGAAACACCATATATTTT
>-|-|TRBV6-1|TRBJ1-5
CASSEGGEFGNQPQHF
TGTGCCAGCAGTGAAGGGGGGGAATTCGGCAATCAGCCCCAGCATTTT
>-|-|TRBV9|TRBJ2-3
CASSPQPGIADTQYF
TGTGCCAGCAGCCCCCAACCGGGGATCGCAGATACGCAGTATTTT
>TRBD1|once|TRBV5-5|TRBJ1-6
CASSLTGGNSPLHF
TGTGCCAGCAGCTTGACAGGGGGTAATTCACCCCTCCACTTT
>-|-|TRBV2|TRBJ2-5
CASSAGWARYQETQYF
TGTGCCAGCAGTGCCGGTTGGGCGAGGTACCAAGAGACCCAGTACTTC
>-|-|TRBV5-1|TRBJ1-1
CASSWGGVGDTEAFF
TGCGCCAGCAGCTGGGGAGGAGTCGGGGACACTGAAGCTTTCTTT
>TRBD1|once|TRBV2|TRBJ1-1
CASSETGGRTEAFF
TGTGCCAGCAGTGAGACAGGGGGCCGGACTGAAGCTTTCTTT
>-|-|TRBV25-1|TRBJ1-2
CASSDPGYGYTF
TGTGCCAGCAGTGACCCCGGCTATGGCTACACCTTC
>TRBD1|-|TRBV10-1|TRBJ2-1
CASGDRVAYNEQFF
TGCGCCAGCGGGGACAGGGTGGCCTACAATGAGCAGTTCTTC
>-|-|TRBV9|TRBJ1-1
CASSPRATPGMNTEAFF
TGTGCCAGCAGCCCCAGGGCCACCCCGGGCATGAACACTGAAGCTTTCTTT
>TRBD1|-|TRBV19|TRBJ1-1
CASTTGVGTEAFF
TGTGCCAGTACGACAGGGGTAGGGACTGAAGCTTTCTTT
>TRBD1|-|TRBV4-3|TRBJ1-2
CASSPQGDYGYTF
TGCGCCAGCAGCCCACAGGGGGACTATGGCTACACCTTC
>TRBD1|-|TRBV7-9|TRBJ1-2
CASSSRQGAKGYTF
TGTGCCAGCAGCTCAAGACAGGGGGCTAAGGGCTACACCTTC
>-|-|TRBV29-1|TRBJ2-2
CSVLTSGELFF
TGCAGCGTTCTTACAAGCGGGGAGCTGTTTTTT